The 6 T cell receptor beta chains below were found in one sample sequenced in a study of CD8+ T cells in alopecia areata. Isolated RNA was reverse transcribed into cDNA used as the sequencing template. Some clones are missing from TCRdb's copy, which holds only in-frame ones; the method was immunoSEQ multiplex PCR. The table records about 110,000 clones, roughly 59% of them present only once. Sequencing input: CD8+ T cells sorted from blood. These receptor sequences come from a human donor in good health.

V is TRBV4-3 and J is TRBJ2-3, with TRBD2 matching 11 bases. The trim removed 6 bases at V and 4 bases at J, leaving 9 bases unmatched. Germline values: CDR1 LGHNA, CDR2 YSLEER. The CDR3 has 16 residues. DNA of the CDR3: TGCGCCAGCAGTTCAATAGCGGGGGGGCCGTCAGATACGCAGTATTTT. Translating it yields CASSSIAGGPSDTQYF.

This chain joins TRBV21-1 and TRBJ2-5. TRBV21-1 counts as a pseudogene. The CDR3 is 13 residues long. CDR3 sequence (DNA): TGTGCCAGCAGCATTGACGGACCTGAGGCCCAGTACTTC. Translating gives CASSIDGPEAQYF.

In this sample, this clone turned up a few times. This chain links TRBV4-1 with TRBJ1-1; perhaps TRBD1 as D (5 bases). V dropped 1 base and J dropped 4 bases, with 16 bases sitting between them. The CDR3 loop spans 16 amino acids. CDR1 is MGHRA and CDR2 is YSYEKL in the germline V gene. The CDR3 region has the DNA TGCGCCAGCAGCCAAGCCACATCGGGTCAGGGCACTGAAGCTTTCTTT. Encoded protein: CASSQATSGQGTEAFF.

This clone has just a few counts. The rearrangement uses TRBV27 and TRBJ2-5, with D possibly TRBD1 on 6 matching bases. The ends were cut back, 3 bases at V and 3 bases at J, with 17 bases in the middle. CDR3 length equals 16 residues. The germline V gene encodes CDR1 MNHEY and CDR2 SMNVEV (reference sequence). The DNA for the CDR3 is TGTGCCAGCAGTTTGGGACGGCTGACAGGCGAAGAGACCCAGTACTTC. Translated, it gives CASSLGRLTGEETQYF.

This sequence joins TRBV28 and TRBJ2-2; D gene uncertain. The CDR3 has 12 residues. Germline lookup yields CDR1 MDHEN and CDR2 SYDVKM. V was trimmed by 6 bases and J by 9 bases, leaving 11 bases between them. CDR3 sequence (DNA): TGTGCCAGCAGCGGAGAAAGGAGGGAGCTGTTTTTT. Amino acid sequence: CASSGERRELFF.

This clone has only a few counts. The chain couples TRBV27 to TRBJ2-1; 10 nucleotides match TRBD2. V trimming: 5 bases; J trimming: 4 bases; junction bases outside the gene matches: 8. In germline, CDR1 is MNHEY, CDR2 SMNVEV (reference sequence). CDR3 length: 16 residues. CDR3 bases: TGTGCCAGCAGTCCCTATACTAGCGGGGTATACAATGAGCAGTTCTTC. It encodes CASSPYTSGVYNEQFF.